The 23 T cell receptor beta chains listed next were all sequenced from one sample in a study of T cells in localized non-small cell lung cancer. TCRdb's copy holds only in-frame clones and misses some; the assay was immunoSEQ multiplex PCR. Among more than 45,000 clones listed, more than 80% were seen once. The material was peripheral blood, obtained before any cancer treatment. These receptors were obtained from a male donor aged 60 or over with stage III squamous cell lung carcinoma.

The chain is built from TRBV27 and TRBJ2-7; D remains unclear. Germline-derived CDR1 and CDR2 are MNHEY and SMNVEV (reference sequence). The CDR3 is 13 residues long. The V gene lost 5 bases and the J gene lost 4 bases, with 12 bases spanning the gap. The CDR3 DNA reads TGTGCCAGCAGTACCGTCGGTAGGTACGAGCAGTACTTC. This encodes CASSTVGRYEQYF.

The chain links TRBV25-1 to TRBJ2-1; 9 bases line up with TRBD1. V lost 4 bases and J lost 3; bases outside the gene matches: 7. In germline, CDR1 is MGHDK, CDR2 SYGVNS. The length of the CDR3 is 16 residues. CDR3 DNA: TGTGCCAGCAGTGCAGCCGGGACAGGGTTCTACAATGAGCAGTTCTTC. This translates into CASSAAGTGFYNEQFF.

The rearrangement joins TRBV30 to TRBJ1-5; D is uncertain. V was cut by 5 bases and J by 6 bases, with 14 bases left in between. CDR3 length equals 13 residues. Germline assignment: CDR1 GTSNPN and CDR2 SVGIG (reference sequence). CDR3 in amino acids: CAWSAGSSQPQHF. CDR3 bases: TGTGCCTGGTCGGCGGGGTCAAGTCAGCCCCAGCATTTT. The full variable domain, its missing parts supplied by reference TRBV30 and TRBJ1-5, is SQTIHQWPATLVQPVGSPLSLECTVEGTSNPNLYWYRQAAGRGLQLLFYSVGIGQISSEVPQNLSASRPQDRQFILSSKKLLLSDSGFYLCAWSAGSSQPQHFGDGTRLSIL.

In its sample, this clone was seen once. The J gene is TRBJ2-3, the V gene TRBV12-5, with TRBD1 matching over 10 bases. Germline CDR1 reads LGHNT; CDR2 reads FRNRAP. V was clipped by 3 bases and J by 2 bases; unmatched bases: 2. The length of the CDR3 is 15 residues. The CDR3: CASGLDRGPTDTQYF. The CDR3 region has the DNA TGTGCTAGTGGTTTAGACAGGGGGCCCACAGATACGCAGTATTTT.

V is TRBV30 and J is TRBJ1-5; a possible D gene is TRBD1 (6 bases). Between the trimmed V and J ends, which lost 2 bases and 4 bases, there was a span of 9 bases. This CDR3 spans 13 amino acids. CDR1 is GTSNPN, CDR2 SVGIG, per germline (reference sequence). In DNA form, the CDR3 reads TGTGCCTGGAGTACAGGGTCTAATCAGCCCCAGCATTTT. This gives the protein CAWSTGSNQPQHF.

The chain carries TRBV6-1 and TRBJ2-2; D gene uncertain. Trimming pared 5 bases from V and 5 bases from J, leaving 6 bases between. This CDR3 has 12 residues. Germline CDR1 and CDR2: MNHNS and SASEGT. CDR3 sequence: CASSRTTGELFF. CDR3 DNA sequence: TGTGCCAGCAGTCGCACTACCGGGGAGCTGTTTTTT.

This clone turned up a few times. The chain couples TRBV7-2 to TRBJ1-2; D might be TRBD1 (5 bases). The length of the CDR3 is 14 residues. CDR1 is SGHTA, CDR2 FQGNSA, per germline. V was cut by 4 bases and J by 8 bases, with 17 bases left in between. DNA of the CDR3: TGTGCCAGCAGCTCCTGGCCCGGGACTAGGGGCTACACCTTC. It yields the protein CASSSWPGTRGYTF.

V gene TRBV7-9 combines with J gene TRBJ2-7, with D tentatively TRBD1 (6 bases). From germline, CDR1 is SEHNR and CDR2 FQNEAQ (reference sequence). The CDR3 is 12 amino acids. Trimming stripped 6 bases from V and 9 bases from J, with 15 bases between. This CDR3 is CASRSHPGVQYF. CDR3 DNA: TGTGCCAGCAGGTCACATCCAGGGGTGCAGTACTTC.

The gene calls are TRBV9 and TRBJ2-3; 8 positions match TRBD2. The CDR3 extends over 19 amino acids. The V segment lost 1 base and the J segment 2 bases; nucleotides outside the gene matches: 15. Germline lookup yields CDR1 SGDLS and CDR2 YYNGEE. CDR3 coding DNA: TGTGCCAGCAGCGTACGGGGAAGCGGGGGCCGGACCTTCACAGATACGCAGTATTTT. Protein sequence: CASSVRGSGGRTFTDTQYF.

V and J are TRBV4-1 and TRBJ2-1; 9 nucleotides agree with TRBD2. CDR3 length: 20 residues. Germline loops: CDR1 MGHRA, CDR2 YSYEKL. J was trimmed by 3 bases and V by 0 bases; bases with no gene match: 15. CDR3 coding DNA: TGCGCCAGCAGCCAAGATTTAAGTTTGGCTAGCGGGATGGGCTACAATGAGCAGTTCTTC. Residues: CASSQDLSLASGMGYNEQFF.

This chain connects TRBV6-5 to TRBJ2-7, with a possible D match to TRBD1 (6 bases). V was cut by 5 bases and J by 3 bases, with 14 bases left in between. The germline CDR1 and CDR2 sequences are MNHEY and SVGAGI. The CDR3 loop spans 14 amino acids. CDR3 sequence reads: CASSINRANYEQYF. As DNA, the CDR3 is TGTGCCAGCAGTATCAACAGGGCGAACTACGAGCAGTACTTC.

CDR3 nucleotide sequence: TGTGCCAGCAGCTCGGGGCCGGGATCCAACTATGGCTACACCTTC. This codes for CASSSGPGSNYGYTF. This chain joins TRBV5-6 and TRBJ1-2, with a tentative D call TRBD1 (5 bases). The germline V gene has CDR1 SGHDT and CDR2 YYEEEE. The V gene lost 3 bases and the J gene lost 2 bases, with 14 bases spanning the gap. The CDR3 runs 15 residues.

V is TRBV29-1 and J is TRBJ1-2; 8 bases match TRBD1. V was pared by 1 base and J by 8 bases, with 3 bases of the junction left unmatched. The germline V gene encodes CDR1 SQVTM and CDR2 ANQGSEA. This CDR3 has 12 residues. The CDR3 DNA reads as TGCAGCGTTGAAGGTCGGGACAGGGGCTACACCTTC. The encoded protein is CSVEGRDRGYTF.

V gene TRBV20-1 combines with J gene TRBJ1-2, with D unclear. CDR3 length: 11 amino acids. V gave up 5 bases and J gave up 5 bases, with 9 bases separating them. Germline CDR1 reads DFQATT; CDR2 reads SNEGSKA (reference sequence). The CDR3 bases are TGCAGTGCTCGACTACGTTATGGCTACACCTTC. It specifies CSARLRYGYTF.

DNA of the CDR3: TGCGCCAGCAGCCAACCGGGACAGCTCAGACCCCAGCATTTT. As protein: CASSQPGQLRPQHF. The chain uses TRBV4-1 and TRBJ1-5, with TRBD1 identical over 7 bases. With 2 bases clipped from V and 10 bases from J, the junction kept 8 bases outside the gene matches. The CDR3 has 14 amino acids. Germline-derived CDR1 and CDR2 are MGHRA and YSYEKL.

The chain carries TRBV7-9 and TRBJ2-1; TRBD2 is a possible D gene (6 bases). V was cut by 5 bases and J by 9 bases, with 11 bases left in between. CDR1 and CDR2 (germline): SEHNR, FQNEAQ (reference sequence). The CDR3 length is 12 residues. In DNA, the CDR3 is TGTGCCAGCAGCAAAACGCGGGGTGAGCAGTTCTTC. This translates into CASSKTRGEQFF. Complete variable domain (other parts from reference TRBV7-9 and TRBJ2-1): DTGVSQNPRHKITKRGQNVTFRCDPISEHNRLYWYRQTLGQGPEFLTYFQNEAQLEKSRLLSDRFSAERPKGSFSTLEIQRTEQGDSAMYLCASSKTRGEQFFGPGTRLTVL.

The genes are TRBV9 and TRBJ2-1; possible D gene TRBD2, 6 bases. Germline V CDR1 and CDR2: SGDLS, YYNGEE. Deletions cut 5 bases from V and 8 bases from J, with 23 bases between. The CDR3 spans 16 residues. The CDR3: CASSDILGGGYDEQFF. The CDR3 DNA reads TGTGCCAGCAGTGATATACTAGGAGGAGGGTATGATGAGCAGTTCTTC.

V gene TRBV6-5 combines with J gene TRBJ2-3; D ambiguous. Germline V gene data show CDR1 as MNHEY and CDR2 as SVGAGI. The CDR3 has 11 amino acids. Trimming pared 9 bases from V and 7 bases from J, leaving 11 bases between. The CDR3 DNA sequence: TGTGCCAGTCGGTTAGGGCATACGCAGTATTTT. It is translated as CASRLGHTQYF.

The rearrangement links TRBV5-1 to TRBJ2-2, with D uncertain. This CDR3 has 15 amino acids. Trimming shortened V by 0 bases and J by 0 bases, and 6 bases separated the two germline ends. CDR1 and CDR2 (germline): SGHRS, YFSETQ. The CDR3 loop is CASSLGGTNTGELFF. The CDR3 DNA follows: TGCGCCAGCAGCTTGGGCGGCACGAACACCGGGGAGCTGTTTTTT.

J is TRBJ2-7 and V is TRBV5-4; 7 bases map to TRBD1. From germline, CDR1 is SGHNT and CDR2 YYREEE (reference sequence). The ends lost 4 bases at V and 3 bases at J; junction bases unmatched: 7. The CDR3 is 14 residues long. CDR3 sequence (DNA): TGTGCCAGCAGCCGAGAGGGGGCCGACTACGAGCAGTACTTC. Protein sequence: CASSREGADYEQYF. The full variable domain, its missing parts supplied by reference TRBV5-4 and TRBJ2-7, is ETGVTQSPTHLIKTRGQQVTLRCSSQSGHNTVSWYQQALGQGPQFIFQYYREEENGRGNFPPRFSGLQFPNYSSELNVNALELDDSALYLCASSREGADYEQYFGPGTRLTVT.

This chain links TRBV11-2 with TRBJ1-1; D remains unclear. V was trimmed by 4 bases and J by 11 bases, leaving 14 bases between them. From germline, CDR1 is SGHAT and CDR2 FQNNGV. CDR3 length: 12 amino acids. The CDR3 loop reads CASSYGESRAFF. The CDR3 DNA follows: TGTGCCAGCAGCTATGGGGAGAGCAGGGCTTTCTTT.

The chain has TRBV13 and TRBJ2-5, with unresolved D. The CDR3 loop spans 11 amino acids. The germline gives CDR1 PRHDT, CDR2 FYEKMQ (reference sequence). Trimming left V 1 base short and J 5 bases short, with 2 bases between. Written as DNA, the CDR3 is TGTGCCAGCAGCTTAGTGGAGACCCAGTACTTC. Translation gives CASSLVETQYF.

The rearrangement uses TRBV5-1 and TRBJ2-1, with D maybe TRBD2 (5 bases). With 0 bases removed from V and 7 bases from J, the gap between germline ends came to 11 bases. Germline V gene data show CDR1 as SGHRS and CDR2 as YFSETQ. There are 14 residues in the CDR3. The CDR3 protein is CASSLGLPRNEQFF. In nucleotides, the CDR3 is TGCGCCAGCAGCTTGGGACTACCTCGAAATGAGCAGTTCTTC.